Listed below are T cell receptor beta chains from one sample, sequenced in a study of T cells in localized non-small cell lung cancer. Assay used: immunoSEQ multiplex PCR; TCRdb lists only in-frame clones, some missing. The sample carries 64,000 or so clones, approximately 87% recorded once. Specimen: peripheral blood, collected before any cancer treatment. These receptors were obtained from a woman aged 40-75 years with stage I lung adenocarcinoma. CDR3s include the opening cysteine and the closing phenylalanine or tryptophan. Each record gives: CDR3 DNA, CDR3 protein, V gene, J gene, clone size, D gene. A D gene is named only where the DNA matches it firmly. Clone size appears in some rows only: once, few, many, or a class for an expanded clone.

TGTGCCAGCAATTCTCAGGGAAGTGGGGCCAACGTCCTGACTTTC,CASNSQGSGANVLTF,TRBV28,TRBJ2-6,-,-
TGTGCCAGCAGCCGCCTTTTAAACAATGAGCAGTTCTTC,CASSRLLNNEQFF,TRBV7-2,TRBJ2-1,-,-
TGTGCCAGCAGTGTCCACGTGGAATGTAACAGTCGGGCCAACGTCCTGACTTTC,CASSVHVECNSRANVLTF,TRBV6-1,TRBJ2-6,-,-
TGTGCCAGCAGCTTAAGGGGGAGCGACACTGAAGCTTTCTTT,CASSLRGSDTEAFF,TRBV7-6,TRBJ1-1,-,-
TGTGCCAGCTCACCTGGACAGGGGGCTCGGGTTACGCAGTATTTT,CASSPGQGARVTQYF,TRBV18,TRBJ2-3,once,TRBD1
TGTGCCAGCAGACTCCGGGAGGCCAGCACAGATACGCAGTATTTT,CASRLREASTDTQYF,TRBV6-1,TRBJ2-3,-,TRBD2
TGTGCCAGTAGTATAGCTTCTAGCTTCAATGAGCAGTTCTTC,CASSIASSFNEQFF,TRBV19,TRBJ2-1,few,-
TGCGCCAGCAGTGAACAGGAGGAGCGCAATCAGCCCCAGCATTTT,CASSEQEERNQPQHF,TRBV10-2,TRBJ1-5,-,-
TGTGCCAGCAGCATGGACAGGGGGCAGAATGAGCAGTTCTTC,CASSMDRGQNEQFF,TRBV5-5,TRBJ2-1,-,TRBD1
TGTGCCAGCTCACCAAGAACTGAAGCTTTCTTT,CASSPRTEAFF,TRBV18,TRBJ1-1,-,-
TGTGCCAGCAGTTACGAGCAGGGGTTGTTAACTGAAGCTTTCTTT,CASSYEQGLLTEAFF,TRBV6-5,TRBJ1-1,-,-